The 2 T cell receptor beta chains in this list originate from one sample, sequenced in a study of cytomegalovirus exposure and HLA in healthy donors. Vbeta (60) and Jbeta (13) primers were used in the PCR. Produced via immunoSEQ multiplex PCR; TCRdb's table is partial and in-frame only. The data contain about 160,000 clones, about 83% of them singletons. The specimen sequenced was PBMCs. These receptor sequences come from a man in his forties in good health and CMV-seropositive.

The chain carries TRBV4-2 and TRBJ2-3, with TRBD2 identical over 8 bases. Losses at the gene ends were 4 bases for V and 5 bases for J; bases not matched to a gene: 5. The CDR3 runs to 14 residues. Germline V gives CDR1 LGHNA, CDR2 YNFKEQ. The CDR3 loop is CASSPTGTRDTQYF. The DNA for the CDR3 is TGTGCCAGCAGCCCCACCGGGACTAGAGATACGCAGTATTTT.

The gene calls are TRBV13 and TRBJ1-3; no reliable D call. The V end lost 4 bases, the J end lost 6 bases, and 16 bases lay between the germline ends. CDR1 is PRHDT and CDR2 is FYEKMQ in the germline V gene (reference sequence). The CDR3 covers 15 residues. The CDR3 bases are TGTGCCAGCAGCTCCTATGGGGAGCCGGAAAACACCATATATTTT. Translation: CASSSYGEPENTIYF.